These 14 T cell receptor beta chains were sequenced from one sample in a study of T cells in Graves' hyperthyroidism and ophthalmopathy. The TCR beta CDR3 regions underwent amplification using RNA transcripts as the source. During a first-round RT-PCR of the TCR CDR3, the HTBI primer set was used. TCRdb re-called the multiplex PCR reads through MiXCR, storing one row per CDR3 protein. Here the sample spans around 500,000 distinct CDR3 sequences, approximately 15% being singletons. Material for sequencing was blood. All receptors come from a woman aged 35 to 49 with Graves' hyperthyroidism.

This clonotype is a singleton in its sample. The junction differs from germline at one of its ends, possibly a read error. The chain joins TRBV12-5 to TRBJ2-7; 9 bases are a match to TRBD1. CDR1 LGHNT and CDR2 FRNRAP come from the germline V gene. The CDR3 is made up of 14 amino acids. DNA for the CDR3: TGTGCTTGTGGTTCCCGGGACAGGGACTACGAGCAGTACTTC. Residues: CACGSRDRDYEQYF.

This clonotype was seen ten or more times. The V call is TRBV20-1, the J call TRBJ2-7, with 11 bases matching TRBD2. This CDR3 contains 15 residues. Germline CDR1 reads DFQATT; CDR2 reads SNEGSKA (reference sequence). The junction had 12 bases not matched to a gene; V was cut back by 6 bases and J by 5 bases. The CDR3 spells CSAPATSGSPNEQYF. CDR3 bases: TGCAGTGCGCCCGCCACTAGCGGGAGTCCCAACGAGCAGTACTTC.

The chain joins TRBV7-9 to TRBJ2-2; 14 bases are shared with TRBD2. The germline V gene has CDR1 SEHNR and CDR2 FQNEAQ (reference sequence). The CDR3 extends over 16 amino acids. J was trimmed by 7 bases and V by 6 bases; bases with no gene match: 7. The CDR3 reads CASRTSGRAVSGELFF. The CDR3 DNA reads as TGTGCCAGCAGGACTAGCGGGAGGGCCGTGAGCGGGGAGCTGTTTTTT.

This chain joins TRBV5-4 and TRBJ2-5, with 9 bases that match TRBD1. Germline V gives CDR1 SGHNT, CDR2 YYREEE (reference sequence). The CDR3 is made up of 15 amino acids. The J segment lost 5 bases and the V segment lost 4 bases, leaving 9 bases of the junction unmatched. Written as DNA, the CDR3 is TGTGCCAGCAGCCCAGAAATCGACAGGGGGGAGACCCAGTACTTC. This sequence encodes CASSPEIDRGETQYF.

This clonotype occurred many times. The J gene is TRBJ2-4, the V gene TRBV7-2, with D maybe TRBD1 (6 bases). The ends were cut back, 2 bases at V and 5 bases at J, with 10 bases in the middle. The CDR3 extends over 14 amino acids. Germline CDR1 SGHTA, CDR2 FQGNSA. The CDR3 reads CASSLYRVENIQYF. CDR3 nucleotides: TGTGCCAGCAGCTTATACAGGGTAGAAAACATTCAGTACTTC.

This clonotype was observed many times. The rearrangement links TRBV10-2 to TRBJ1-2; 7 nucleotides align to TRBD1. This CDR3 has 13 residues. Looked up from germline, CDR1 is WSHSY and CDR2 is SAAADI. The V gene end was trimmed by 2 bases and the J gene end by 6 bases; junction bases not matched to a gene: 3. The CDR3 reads CASSEQGGNGYTF. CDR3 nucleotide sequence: TGCGCCAGCAGTGAGCAGGGGGGTAATGGCTACACCTTC.

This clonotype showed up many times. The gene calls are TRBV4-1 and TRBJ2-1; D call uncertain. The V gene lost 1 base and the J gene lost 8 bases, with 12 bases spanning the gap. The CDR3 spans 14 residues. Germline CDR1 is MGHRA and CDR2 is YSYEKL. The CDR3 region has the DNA TGCGCCAGCAGCCAAGGAACGAACGGTGATGAGCAGTTCTTC. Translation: CASSQGTNGDEQFF.

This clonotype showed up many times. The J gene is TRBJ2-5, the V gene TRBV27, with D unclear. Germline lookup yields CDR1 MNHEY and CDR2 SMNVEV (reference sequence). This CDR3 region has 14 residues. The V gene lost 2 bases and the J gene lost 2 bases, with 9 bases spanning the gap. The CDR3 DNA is TGTGCCAGCAGTTTAATTTCGGCGCAAGAGACCCAGTACTTC. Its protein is CASSLISAQETQYF.

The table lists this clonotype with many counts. The CDR3 sequence is CAWKRARWITF. The CDR3 region has the DNA TGTGCCTGGAAAAGGGCCCGGTGGATCACCTTC. This rearrangement joins TRBV30 to TRBJ1-2; D remains unclear. Between the trimmed V and J ends, which lost 4 bases and 13 bases, there was a span of 16 bases. The germline V gene encodes CDR1 GTSNPN and CDR2 SVGIG (reference sequence). This CDR3 is 11 amino acids long.

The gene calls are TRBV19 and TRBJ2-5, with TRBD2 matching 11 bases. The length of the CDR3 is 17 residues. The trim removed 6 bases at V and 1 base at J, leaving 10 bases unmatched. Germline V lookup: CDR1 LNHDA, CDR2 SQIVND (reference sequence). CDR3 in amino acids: CASSDRGGTSGQETQYF. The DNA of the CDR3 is TGTGCCAGTAGCGACCGGGGGGGGACTAGCGGCCAAGAGACCCAGTACTTC.

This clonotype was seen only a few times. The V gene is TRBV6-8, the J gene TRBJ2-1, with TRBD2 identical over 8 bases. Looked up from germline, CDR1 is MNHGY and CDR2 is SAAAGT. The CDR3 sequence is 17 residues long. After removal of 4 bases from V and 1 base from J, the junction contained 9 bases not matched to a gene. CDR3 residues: CASSSLSASGSYNEQFF. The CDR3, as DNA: TGTGCCAGCAGTTCCCTCTCGGCTAGCGGGTCCTACAATGAGCAGTTCTTC.

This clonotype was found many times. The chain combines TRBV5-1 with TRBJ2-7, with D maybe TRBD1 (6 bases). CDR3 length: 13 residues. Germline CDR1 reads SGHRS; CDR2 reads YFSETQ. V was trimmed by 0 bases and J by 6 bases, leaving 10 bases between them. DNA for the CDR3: TGCGCCAGCAGCTTGGTACAGGGAAGCGAGCAGTACTTC. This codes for CASSLVQGSEQYF.

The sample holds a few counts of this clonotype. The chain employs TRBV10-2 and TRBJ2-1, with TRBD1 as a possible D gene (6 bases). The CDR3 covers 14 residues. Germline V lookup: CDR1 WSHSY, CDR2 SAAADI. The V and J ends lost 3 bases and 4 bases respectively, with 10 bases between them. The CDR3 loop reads CASSDRGAYNEQFF. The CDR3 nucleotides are TGCGCCAGCAGTGACAGGGGTGCTTACAATGAGCAGTTCTTC.

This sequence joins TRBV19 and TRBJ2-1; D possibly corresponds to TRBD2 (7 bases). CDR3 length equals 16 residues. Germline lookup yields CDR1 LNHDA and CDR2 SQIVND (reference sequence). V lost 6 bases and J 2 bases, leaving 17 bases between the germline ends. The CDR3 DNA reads TGTGCCAGTAGGGTGGAAGGGGGGAGGGCCTACAATGAGCAGTTCTTC. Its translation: CASRVEGGRAYNEQFF.